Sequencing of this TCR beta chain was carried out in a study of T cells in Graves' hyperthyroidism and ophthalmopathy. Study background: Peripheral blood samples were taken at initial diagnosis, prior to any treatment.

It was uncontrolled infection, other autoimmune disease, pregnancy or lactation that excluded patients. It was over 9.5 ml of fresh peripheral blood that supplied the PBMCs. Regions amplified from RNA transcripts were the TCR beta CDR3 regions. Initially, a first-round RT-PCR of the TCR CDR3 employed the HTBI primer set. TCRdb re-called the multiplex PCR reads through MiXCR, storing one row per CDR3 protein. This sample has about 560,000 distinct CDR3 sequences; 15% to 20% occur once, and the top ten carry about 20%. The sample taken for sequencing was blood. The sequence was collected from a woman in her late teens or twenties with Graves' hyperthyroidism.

CDR3 in amino acids: CASSQERREAYNEQFF. Here the CDR3 DNA reads TGCGCCAGCAGCCAAGAAAGGCGGGAGGCTTACAATGAGCAGTTCTTC. This chain uses TRBV4-1 with TRBJ2-1, with TRBD2 matching 8 bases. Germline CDR1 is MGHRA and CDR2 is YSYEKL. J lost 4 bases, V lost 0 bases, and 5 bases had no gene match. The CDR3 length is 16 residues.